This T cell receptor beta chain was retrieved from a study of T cells after yellow fever vaccination. The study, taken as a whole, reports: A weaker secondary response peaked on day 5, the primary on day 15.

MiXCR was run by TCRdb on the 5' RACE reads, yielding one entry per CDR3 protein. The table includes under 200,000 distinct CDR3 sequences, roughly 9.6% detected once. V lost 8 bases, J lost 0 bases, and 15 bases lay in between. The length of the CDR3 is 15 residues. As for this clonotype: Its antigen is undetermined.

The specimen comprised CD8+ T cells sorted from PBMCs, sampled 15 days after the yellow fever booster vaccination. This TCR was sampled from a man between 18 and 35 years old who received the YFV17D yellow fever vaccine. J is TRBJ2-3 and V is TRBV12-3 or TRBV12-4, with a tentative D call TRBD1 (5 bases). DNA for the CDR3: TGTGCCAGCGAATACGGGCCAGGGAGCACAGATACGCAGTATTTT. This encodes CASEYGPGSTDTQYF.